This record looks at one TCR beta chain sequence and its context. Antigen unknown. The data belong to a study of shared clonotypes between healthy human individuals. The CDR3 is made up of 13 amino acids. V was trimmed by 10 bases and J by 2 bases, leaving 14 bases between them. Per the germline V gene, CDR1 is SEHNR and CDR2 is FQNEAQ (reference sequence). General study findings and limits: It was the non-shared clonotypes that had lower generation probabilities than clonotypes shared by all four donors. Incompleteness in sorted-subset sequencing, despite large depth, was shown by rarefaction.

In the original analysis: ImmunoSEQ output lacked quality scores and full-length reads, limiting matched filtering. The protocol was immunoSEQ multiplex PCR, while the TCRdb copy is restricted to in-frame clones and leaves out a portion. The V and J calls and clone size are taken from that table; D and trimming were inferred from the DNA. This repertoire shows over 750,000 clones, approximately 97% found once; its top ten account for approximately 0.2%. CD45RO-negative CD8 cells positively selected for CCR7 made up the naive population, which excluded terminally differentiated effector memory CD45RA+ cells. Donors, healthy HIV-negative adults, lacked recent acute infections or vaccinations.

V is TRBV7-9 and J is TRBJ1-2; D not certain. The clonotype originates from a young man in good health. The sample taken for sequencing was naive CD8+ T cells sorted from blood. CDR3 loop: CATMKTVNYGYTF. DNA of the CDR3: TGTGCCACCATGAAGACGGTAAACTATGGCTACACCTTC.